This entry describes one T cell receptor (beta chain). The antigen remains unidentified. This specimen belongs to a study of a mutant IDH1 vaccine in newly diagnosed glioma. CDR3 size: 14 residues. Germline CDR1 is ENHRY and CDR2 is SYGVKD. Trimming cost V 6 bases and J 9 bases; bases outside gene matches: 9. Assay: immunoSEQ multiplex PCR; the TCRdb copy retains only in-frame clones and omits some. The sample includes tens of thousands of clones, 75% to 90% of them seen just once. Documented time point: week 47, end of study. In every dose of vaccine, 300 ug of mutant IDH1 20-mer peptide was given alongside topical imiquimod.

The material was PBMCs, obtained from a glioma patient whose treatment included an IDH1 peptide vaccine. The source is a man younger than 45 with glioma. The chain employs TRBV10-3 and TRBJ2-7, with 12 bases lining up with TRBD2. CDR3 sequence (DNA): TGTGCCATCAGGGAGGCTAGCGGGGGGGCGTGGCAGTACTTC. This codes for CAIREASGGAWQYF.